Below are 8 T cell receptor beta chains sequenced from a single sample in a study of T-cell reconstitution after alpha-beta-depleted transplantation in children. The library targeted TCRbeta and was prepared with unique molecular identifiers. MiXCR, applied by TCRdb to the PCR reads, yields one record per CDR3 protein. The data hold hundreds of thousands of distinct CDR3 sequences, with under 15% observed a single time. The sequenced sample was PBMCs from the stem cell graft donor, obtained from the stem cell graft. These receptors all stem from a human donor who donated a stem cell graft to a child with combined immunodeficiency.

This clonotype has a count of ten or more. This rearrangement joins TRBV2 to TRBJ2-7; 14 bases are shared with TRBD2. Germline CDR1 and CDR2: SNHLY and FYNNEI. V shed 1 base, J shed 3 bases, and the junction held 2 bases outside the gene matches. The CDR3 runs 16 residues. CDR3 bases: TGTGCCAGCAGTGAAGAGGGACTAGCGGGAGTCTACGAGCAGTACTTC. Protein: CASSEEGLAGVYEQYF.

This clonotype showed up just a few times. Here the CDR3 reads CASTDKVEREETQYF. The DNA for the CDR3 is TGCGCCAGCACCGACAAGGTGGAGCGGGAAGAGACCCAGTACTTC. This chain connects TRBV5-1 to TRBJ2-5; a possible D gene is TRBD2 (6 bases). Trimming removed 6 bases from V and 3 bases from J, with 18 bases in between. This CDR3 has 15 amino acids. Germline loops: CDR1 SGHRS, CDR2 YFSETQ. The entire variable domain, with the rest obtained from reference TRBV5-1 and TRBJ2-5, is as follows: KAGVTQTPRYLIKTRGQQVTLSCSPISGHRSVSWYQQTPGQGLQFLFEYFSETQRNKGNFPGRFSGRQFSNSRSEMNVSTLELGDSALYLCASTDKVEREETQYFGPGTRLLVL.

This clonotype was seen a handful of times. The chain joins TRBV2 to TRBJ2-1; D possibly matches TRBD1 or TRBD2 (5 bases each). Per germline, CDR1 SNHLY and CDR2 FYNNEI. Trimming took 6 bases from V and 0 from J, leaving 12 bases between them. This CDR3 region has 15 residues. In nucleotides, the CDR3 is TGTGCCAGCAGCAGGGTGGGGAGCTCCTACAATGAGCAGTTCTTC. Encoded protein: CASSRVGSSYNEQFF.

This clonotype showed up just a few times. The J gene is TRBJ2-7, the V gene TRBV9; D is unclear. Trimming cost V 4 bases and J 7 bases, with 12 bases left between them. The CDR3 has 12 residues. The germline CDR1 and CDR2 sequences are SGDLS and YYNGEE. The chain's CDR3 is CASSTTLGEQYF. The CDR3 region has the DNA TGTGCCAGCAGCACAACACTGGGGGAGCAGTACTTC.

This clonotype has at least ten counts. CDR3 loop: CASSHPGLNNNEQFF. The DNA for the CDR3 is TGTGCCAGCAGTCACCCGGGACTGAATAACAATGAGCAGTTCTTC. This chain uses TRBV12-3 or TRBV12-4 with TRBJ2-1; tentative D call: TRBD2 (6 bases). V was clipped by 5 bases and J by 5 bases, with 16 bases between them. This CDR3 has 15 residues.

This clonotype came up a few times. The chain uses TRBV15 and TRBJ2-1; either TRBD1 or TRBD2 may supply D (5 bases each). The CDR3 runs to 15 residues. Germline V gene sequence: CDR1 LNHNV, CDR2 YYDKDF (reference sequence). V was trimmed by 8 bases and J by 5 bases, leaving 19 bases between them. The DNA for the CDR3 is TGTGCCACCCGTCAGGACTTCTCGGGGCACAATGAGCAGTTCTTC. This gives the protein CATRQDFSGHNEQFF. The variable domain in full, completed from reference TRBV15 and TRBJ2-1, reads DAMVIQNPRYQVTQFGKPVTLSCSQTLNHNVMYWYQQKSSQAPKLLFHYYDKDFNNEADTPDNFQSRRPNTSFCFLDIRSPGLGDTAMYLCATRQDFSGHNEQFFGPGTRLTVL.

The rearrangement joins TRBV29-1 to TRBJ2-3, with 9 nucleotides matching TRBD2. The CDR3 sequence is 15 residues long. With 4 bases clipped from V and 1 base from J, the junction kept 6 bases outside the gene matches. Per the germline V gene, CDR1 is SQVTM and CDR2 is ANQGSEA. The CDR3 sequence: CSVAASGEGTDTQYF. The CDR3 DNA reads TGCAGCGTTGCGGCTAGCGGGGAGGGCACAGATACGCAGTATTTT.

The chain links TRBV7-8 to TRBJ2-3; 9 nucleotides match TRBD2. This CDR3 has 19 residues. The V gene's germline CDR1 is SGHVS and CDR2 FQNEAQ. The J segment lost 0 bases and the V segment lost 5 bases, leaving 15 bases of the junction unmatched. CDR3 DNA sequence: TGTGCCAGCAGCGGTAAAGCAGCGGGAGGAGGCCCTAGCACAGATACGCAGTATTTT. Its protein product is CASSGKAAGGGPSTDTQYF.